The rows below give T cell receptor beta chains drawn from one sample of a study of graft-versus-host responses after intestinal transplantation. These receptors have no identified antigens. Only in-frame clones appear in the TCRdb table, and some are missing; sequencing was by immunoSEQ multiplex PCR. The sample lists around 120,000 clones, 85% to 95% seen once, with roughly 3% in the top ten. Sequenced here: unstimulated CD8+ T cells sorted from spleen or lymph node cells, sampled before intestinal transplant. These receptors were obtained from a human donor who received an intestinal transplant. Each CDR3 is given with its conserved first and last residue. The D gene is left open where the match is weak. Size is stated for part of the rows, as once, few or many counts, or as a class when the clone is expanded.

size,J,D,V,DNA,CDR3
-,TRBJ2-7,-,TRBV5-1,TGCGCCAGCAGCTTGGCAGGGATTGCCTACGAGCAGTACTTC,CASSLAGIAYEQYF
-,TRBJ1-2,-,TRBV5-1,TGCGCCAGCAGCTGGATCTCGAGCTTTGAAATTTCAAAGGATAACTATGGCTACACCTTC,CASSWISSFEISKDNYGYTF
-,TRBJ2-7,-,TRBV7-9,TGTGCCAGCAGCGCCGGGATGGGTAGGCAGATCTCTTGGTACGAGCAGTACTTC,CASSAGMGRQISWYEQYF
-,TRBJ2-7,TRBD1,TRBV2,TGTGCCAGCAGTCAAGGGGACAGGGCCTCCTACGAGCAGTACTTC,CASSQGDRASYEQYF
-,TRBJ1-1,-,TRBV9,TGTGCCAGCAGTACAGGATTGAACACTGAAGCTTTCTTT,CASSTGLNTEAFF
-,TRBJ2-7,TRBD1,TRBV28,TGTGCCAGCAGTTTAAGAAGGGGGCGCTCCTACGAGCAGTACTTC,CASSLRRGRSYEQYF
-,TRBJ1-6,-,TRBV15,TGTGCCACCAGCAGCCTTCTAGGAACCGGGCTCCACTTT,CATSSLLGTGLHF
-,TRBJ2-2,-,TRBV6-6,TGTGCCAGCAGCCACGGAGCCTTTGGGACCGGGGAGCTGTTTTTT,CASSHGAFGTGELFF
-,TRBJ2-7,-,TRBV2,TGTGCCAGCAGTGAAGCGATGTCAGGGGACGAGCAGTACTTC,CASSEAMSGDEQYF
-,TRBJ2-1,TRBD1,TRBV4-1,TGCGCCAGCAGCCAAGATCCCCCCTCAGGGGGCTTCTACAATGAGCAGTTCTTC,CASSQDPPSGGFYNEQFF
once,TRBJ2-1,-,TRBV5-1,TGCGCCAGCAGCTTGCAGGGGGGATCCTACAATGAGCAGTTCTTC,CASSLQGGSYNEQFF
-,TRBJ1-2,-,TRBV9,TGTGCCAGCAGCGGCAATAACTATGGCTACACCTTC,CASSGNNYGYTF
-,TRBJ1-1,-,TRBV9,TGTGCCAGCAGCGTCAGGGGCGATCCAAAGAACACTGAAGCTTTCTTT,CASSVRGDPKNTEAFF
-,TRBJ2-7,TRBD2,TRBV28,TGTGCCAGCAGTTGGCTAGCGGGAGTAAGGGACGAGCAGTACTTC,CASSWLAGVRDEQYF
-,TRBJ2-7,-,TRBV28,TGTGCCAGCAGTCCAGCCTACGAGCAGTACTTC,CASSPAYEQYF
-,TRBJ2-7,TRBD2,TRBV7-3,TGTGCCAGCAGCCTTAGCGGGACCCCCTACGAGCAGTACTTC,CASSLSGTPYEQYF
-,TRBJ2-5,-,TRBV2,TGTGCCAGCAGTGTAGTTTACGGGAAACGGTACCAAGAGACCCAGTACTTC,CASSVVYGKRYQETQYF
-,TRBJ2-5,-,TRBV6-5,TGTGCCAGCAGTACAGGGGTTTTCGCGGGGGAGACCCAGTACTTC,CASSTGVFAGETQYF
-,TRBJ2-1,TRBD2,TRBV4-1,TGCGCCAGCAGCCACGATGGGACTAGCGGAAACTCGGAGCAGTTCTTC,CASSHDGTSGNSEQFF
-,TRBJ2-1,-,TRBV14,TGTGCCAGCAGCCCTGGACCAGGAGCGGGCGATTACAATGAGCAGTTCTTC,CASSPGPGAGDYNEQFF
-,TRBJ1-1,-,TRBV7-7,TGTGCTAGCAGCTTAGGGCAGAACACTGAAGCTTTCTTT,CASSLGQNTEAFF
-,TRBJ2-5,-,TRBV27,TGTGCCAGCAGATGGATAGGGACCCAAGAGACCCAGTACTTC,CASRWIGTQETQYF
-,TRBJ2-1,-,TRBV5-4,TGTGCCAGCAGCTTGCGGGGGGCCGATGAGCAGTTCTTC,CASSLRGADEQFF
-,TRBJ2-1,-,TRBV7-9,TGTGCCAGCAGCTTAGTCTACAATGAGCAGTTCTTC,CASSLVYNEQFF
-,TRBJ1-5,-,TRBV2,TGTGCCAGCAGAGGCGGGACAAAAAGCAATCAGCCCCAGCATTTT,CASRGGTKSNQPQHF
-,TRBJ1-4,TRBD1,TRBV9,TGTGCCAGCAGCGGCAAACCGGGACAGGGGCCAACTAATGAAAAACTGTTTTTT,CASSGKPGQGPTNEKLFF
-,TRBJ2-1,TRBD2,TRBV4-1,TGCGCCAGCAGCCAAGGGACTAGCGGCAGCTCCTACAATGAGCAGTTCTTC,CASSQGTSGSSYNEQFF
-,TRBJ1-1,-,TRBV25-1,TGTGCCAGCAGTCCCGGACAGATAGAGATTGAAGCTTTCTTT,CASSPGQIEIEAFF
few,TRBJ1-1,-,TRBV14,TGTGCCAGCAGCCCCTGGACTGTGAACACTGAAGCTTTCTTT,CASSPWTVNTEAFF
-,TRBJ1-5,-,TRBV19,TGTGCCAGTAGTCACGGGGGTAATCAGCCCCAGCATTTT,CASSHGGNQPQHF
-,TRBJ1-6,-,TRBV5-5,TGTGCCAGCAGCCCTAGTCTGTGGGTGGATTCACCCCTCCACTTT,CASSPSLWVDSPLHF
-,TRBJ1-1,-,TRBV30,TGTGCCTGGAGTGTGTGGGGCAACACTGAAGCTTTCTTT,CAWSVWGNTEAFF
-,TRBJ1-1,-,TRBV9,TGTGCCAGCAGCGCAGCCTTTGTAGGGCCACACACTGAAGCTTTCTTT,CASSAAFVGPHTEAFF
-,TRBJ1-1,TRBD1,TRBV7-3,TGTGCCAGCAGCCCGAGTTTCCCAGGGGGTGAAGCTTTCTTT,CASSPSFPGGEAFF
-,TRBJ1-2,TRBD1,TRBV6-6,TGTGCCAGCAGTTACTCCGACAGGGGGGATGGCTACACCTTC,CASSYSDRGDGYTF
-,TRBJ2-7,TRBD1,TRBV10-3,TGTGCCATCAGCATTTCCGGGACAGGGGTCCACGAGCAGTACTTC,CAISISGTGVHEQYF
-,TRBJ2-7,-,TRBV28,TGTGCCAGCAGTTTGGGGGTCTACGAGCAGTACTTC,CASSLGVYEQYF
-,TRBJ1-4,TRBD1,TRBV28,TGTGCCAGCAGCCGGAGTCAGGGACAGGGGAGCGGCTTGAATGAAAAACTGTTTTTT,CASSRSQGQGSGLNEKLFF
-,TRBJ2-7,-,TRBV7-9,TGTGCCAGCAGCCGCGACACGAGTAAGAACGAGCAGTACTTC,CASSRDTSKNEQYF
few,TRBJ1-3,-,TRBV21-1,TGTGCCAGCAGCAAAGCTCCGGGGGCGCGTGGAAACACCATATATTTT,CASSKAPGARGNTIYF
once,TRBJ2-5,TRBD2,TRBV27,TGTGCCAGCAGTTGGGGGAGGGCGAAGACCCAGTACTTC,CASSWGRAKTQYF
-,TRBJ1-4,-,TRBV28,TGTGCCAGCAGTTCCAACTTACAGCTATCAAATGAAAAACTGTTTTTT,CASSSNLQLSNEKLFF
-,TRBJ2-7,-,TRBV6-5,TGTGCCAGCAGCCCCACAAGCGGGTCGTCCTACGAGCAGTACTTC,CASSPTSGSSYEQYF
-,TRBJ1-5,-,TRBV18,TGTGCCAGCTCACCAGAGACAGATAGCAATCAGCCCCAGCATTTT,CASSPETDSNQPQHF
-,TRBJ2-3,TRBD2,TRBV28,TGTGCCAGCAGTTTACTAGCTAGCGGGAAGAGTAGAGCCCTCACAGATACGCAGTATTTT,CASSLLASGKSRALTDTQYF
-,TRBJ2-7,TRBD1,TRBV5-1,TGCGCCAGCAGAAGGGGGCCTGCGTCCTACGAGCAGTACTTC,CASRRGPASYEQYF
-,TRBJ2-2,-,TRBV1,TGCACCAGGTTACCAGGGATCGGGGAGCTGTTTTTT,CTRLPGIGELFF
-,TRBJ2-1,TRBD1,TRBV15,TGTGCCACCAGCAGAGATAGGGGGACAGCCTACAATGAGCAGTTCTTC,CATSRDRGTAYNEQFF
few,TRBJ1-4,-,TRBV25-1,TGTGCCAGCAGTGAAGGTGAAAAACTGTTTTTT,CASSEGEKLFF
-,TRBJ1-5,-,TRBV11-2,TGTGCCAGCAGTTGGTATCTAGCTCAGCCCCAGCATTTT,CASSWYLAQPQHF
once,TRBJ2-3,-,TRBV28,TGTGCCAGCAGGCGTCGGGTGGGAGGGGGAGATACGCAGTATTTT,CASRRRVGGGDTQYF
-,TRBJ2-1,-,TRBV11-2,TGTGCCAGCAGCTTAGATGTTAACTACAATGAGCAGTTCTTC,CASSLDVNYNEQFF
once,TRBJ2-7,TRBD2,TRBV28,TGTGCCAGCAGTGCCGGACTAGCGGGAGGTCCCTACGAGCAGTACTTC,CASSAGLAGGPYEQYF